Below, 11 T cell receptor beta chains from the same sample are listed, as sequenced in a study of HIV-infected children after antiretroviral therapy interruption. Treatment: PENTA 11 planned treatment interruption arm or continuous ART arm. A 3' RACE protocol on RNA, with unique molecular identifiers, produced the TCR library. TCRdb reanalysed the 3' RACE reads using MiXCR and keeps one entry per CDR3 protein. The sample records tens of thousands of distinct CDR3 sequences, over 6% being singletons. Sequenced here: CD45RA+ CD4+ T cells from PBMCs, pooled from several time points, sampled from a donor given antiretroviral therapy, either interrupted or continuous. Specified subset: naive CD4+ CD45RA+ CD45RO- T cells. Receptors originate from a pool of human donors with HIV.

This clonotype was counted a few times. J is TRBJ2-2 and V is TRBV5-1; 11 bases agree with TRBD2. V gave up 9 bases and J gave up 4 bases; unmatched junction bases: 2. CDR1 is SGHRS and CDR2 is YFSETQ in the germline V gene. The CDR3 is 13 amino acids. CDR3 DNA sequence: TGCGCCACAGGACTAGCGGGCACCGGGGAGCTGTTTTTT. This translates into CATGLAGTGELFF.

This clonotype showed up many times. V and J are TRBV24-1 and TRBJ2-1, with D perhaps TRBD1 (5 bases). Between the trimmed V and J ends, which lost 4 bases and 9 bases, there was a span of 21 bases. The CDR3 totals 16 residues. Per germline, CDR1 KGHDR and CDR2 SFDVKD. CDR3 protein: CATSDPASMAGREQFF. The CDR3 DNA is TGTGCCACCAGTGACCCTGCTAGTATGGCAGGGCGTGAGCAGTTCTTC.

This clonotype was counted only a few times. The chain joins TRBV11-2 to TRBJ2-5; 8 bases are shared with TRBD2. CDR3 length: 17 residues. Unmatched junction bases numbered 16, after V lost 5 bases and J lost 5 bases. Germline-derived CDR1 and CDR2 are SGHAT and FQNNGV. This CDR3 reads CASSSAGLAGGGETQYF. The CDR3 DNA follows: TGTGCCAGCAGCAGCGCGGGGCTAGCGGGCGGTGGGGAGACCCAGTACTTC. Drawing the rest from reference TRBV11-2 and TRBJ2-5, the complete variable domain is EAGVAQSPRYKIIEKRQSVAFWCNPISGHATLYWYQQILGQGPKLLIQFQNNGVVDDSQLPKDRFSAERLKGVDSTLKIQPAKLEDSAVYLCASSSAGLAGGGETQYFGPGTRLLVL.

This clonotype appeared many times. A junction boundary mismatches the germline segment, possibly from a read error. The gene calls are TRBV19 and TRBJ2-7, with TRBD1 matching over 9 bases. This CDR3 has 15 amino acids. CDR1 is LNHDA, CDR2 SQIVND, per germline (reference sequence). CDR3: CASSLLGTGNYAQYF. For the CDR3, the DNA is TGTGCCAGTAGTCTCCTTGGGACAGGGAACTACGCGCAGTACTTC.

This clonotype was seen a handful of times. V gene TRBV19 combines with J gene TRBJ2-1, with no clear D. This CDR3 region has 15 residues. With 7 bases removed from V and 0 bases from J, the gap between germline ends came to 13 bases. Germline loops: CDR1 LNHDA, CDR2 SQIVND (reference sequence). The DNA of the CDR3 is TGTGCCAGTACCGATAGTGCCCTCTCCTACAATGAGCAGTTCTTC. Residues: CASTDSALSYNEQFF.

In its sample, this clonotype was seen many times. The CDR3 sequence: CASSPGTSGAQETQYF. CDR3 bases: TGCGCCAGCAGCCCCGGGACTAGCGGGGCACAAGAGACCCAGTACTTC. The rearrangement links TRBV5-1 to TRBJ2-5; TRBD2 aligns across 13 bases. This CDR3 region has 16 residues. CDR1 and CDR2 from the germline V gene are SGHRS and YFSETQ. Unmatched junction bases numbered 5, after V lost 4 bases and J lost 2 bases.

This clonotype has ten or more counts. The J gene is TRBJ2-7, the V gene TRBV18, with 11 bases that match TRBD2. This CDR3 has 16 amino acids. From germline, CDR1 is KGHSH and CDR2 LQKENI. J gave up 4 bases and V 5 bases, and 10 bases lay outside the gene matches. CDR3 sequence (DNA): TGTGCCAGCTCATCTTTCACTAGCGGGAGTTTATACGAGCAGTACTTC. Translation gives CASSSFTSGSLYEQYF.

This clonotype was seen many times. The CDR3 loop is CASSPQKDTQYF. Here the CDR3 DNA reads TGTGCCAGCAGTCCCCAAAAAGACACCCAGTACTTT. V is TRBV21-1 and J is TRBJ2-5. TRBV21-1 is annotated as a pseudogene. The CDR3 sequence is 12 residues long.

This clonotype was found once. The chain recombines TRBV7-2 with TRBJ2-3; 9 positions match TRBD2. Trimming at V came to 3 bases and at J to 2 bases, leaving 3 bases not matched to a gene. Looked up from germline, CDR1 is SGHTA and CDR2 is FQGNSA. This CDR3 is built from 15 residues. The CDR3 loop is CASSFSGGSTDTQYF. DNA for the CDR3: TGTGCCAGCAGCTTTAGCGGGGGATCCACAGATACGCAGTATTTT.

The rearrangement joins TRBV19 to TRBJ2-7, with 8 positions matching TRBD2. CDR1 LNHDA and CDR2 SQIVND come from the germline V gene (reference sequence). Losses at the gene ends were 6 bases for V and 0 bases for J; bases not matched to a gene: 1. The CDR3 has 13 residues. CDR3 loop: CASRRGASYEQYF. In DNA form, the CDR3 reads TGTGCCAGTAGGCGGGGGGCCTCCTACGAGCAGTACTTC. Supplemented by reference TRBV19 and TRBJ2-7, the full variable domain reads DGGITQSPKYLFRKEGQNVTLSCEQNLNHDAMYWYRQDPGQGLRLIYYSQIVNDFQKGDIAEGYSVSREKKESFPLTVTSAQKNPTAFYLCASRRGASYEQYFGPGTRLTVT.

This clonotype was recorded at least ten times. CDR3 amino acids: CASSFYEQYF. In DNA form, the CDR3 reads TGTGCCAGCTCTTTCTACGAGCAGTACTTC. The chain links TRBV2 to TRBJ2-7; no reliable D call. Germline CDR1 reads SNHLY; CDR2 reads FYNNEI. This CDR3 has 10 residues. Trimming pared 8 bases from V and 3 bases from J, leaving 5 bases between.